Listed below are T cell receptor beta chains from one sample, sequenced in a study of T cells after yellow fever vaccination. TCRdb reprocessed the 5' RACE reads with MiXCR, giving one entry per CDR3 protein. This sample has 350,000 to 450,000 distinct CDR3 sequences, with under 7.5% found just once. Material: PBMCs, obtained 5 days after the yellow fever booster vaccination. Receptor source: a man aged 25-45 years who received the YFV17D yellow fever vaccine. CDR3s include the opening cysteine and the closing phenylalanine or tryptophan. The D gene is left open where the match is weak. Not every row has a clone size; where given, it reads once, few, many or a size class.

j_call | v_call | clone_size | d_call | cdr3_nt | cdr3_aa
TRBJ2-5 | TRBV5-4 | few | NA | TGTGCCAGCAGCCCGGAGGCACAAGAGACCCAGTACTTC | CASSPEAQETQYF
TRBJ1-2 | TRBV7-2 | many | NA | TGTGCCAGCACCCAAGGGGGGGGAACTCAAGGTGGCTACACCTTC | CASTQGGGTQGGYTF
TRBJ2-3 | TRBV7-8 | NA | NA | TGTGCCAGCAGCGAGGACACAATCACAGATACGCAGTATTTT | CASSEDTITDTQYF
TRBJ2-2 | TRBV7-2 | NA | NA | TGTGCCAGCAGCGCTCTACCAGGACTTGGGGAGCTGTTTTTT | CASSALPGLGELFF
TRBJ2-2 | TRBV20-1 | NA | NA | TGCAGTGCTAGAGCCGCTGTGGCGTTCGGGGAGCTGTTTTTT | CSARAAVAFGELFF
TRBJ2-1 | TRBV7-2 | NA | TRBD2 | TGTGCCAGCAGCCCGGGACTAGCGGTGGGCAATGAGCAGTTCTTC | CASSPGLAVGNEQFF
TRBJ2-7 | TRBV5-1 | NA | NA | TGCGCCAGCACCCCCCAGAGGGCAGCGCGGACCTACGAGCAGTACTTC | CASTPQRAARTYEQYF
TRBJ1-5 | TRBV18 | few | TRBD1 | TGTGCCAGCTCACCCGGACAGGGTTGGCAGCCCCAGCATTTT | CASSPGQGWQPQHF
TRBJ2-7 | TRBV5-1 | many | NA | TGCGCCAGCAGCCGAGAAGGCTACGAGCAGTACTTC | CASSREGYEQYF
TRBJ2-5 | TRBV24-1 | few | NA | TGTGCCACTGCGGGACAAGACCAAGAGACCCAGTACTTC | CATAGQDQETQYF
TRBJ2-7 | TRBV19 | NA | TRBD2 | TGTGCCAGTAGTATACAGGGGACTAGCGGGAGCATCGAGCAGTACTTC | CASSIQGTSGSIEQYF
TRBJ2-3 | TRBV30 | many | NA | TGTGCCTGGAGTGTAAGTTTAGGGAGCACAGATACGCAGTATTTT | CAWSVSLGSTDTQYF
TRBJ2-5 | TRBV3-1 | few | TRBD2 | TGTGCCAGCAGCCAAGATAAAGCTGGCATAGCGGGGGGAGAGACCCAGTACTTC | CASSQDKAGIAGGETQYF
TRBJ2-1 | TRBV7-2 | NA | TRBD2 | TGTGCCAGCAGCTCCGGCAACCTAGCGGGAGCGGGCAATGAGCAGTTCTTC | CASSSGNLAGAGNEQFF
TRBJ1-2 | TRBV20-1 | few | NA | TGCAGTGCTAGAGAAACGGGGGTTGGCTACACCTTC | CSARETGVGYTF
TRBJ1-4 | TRBV5-1 | many | NA | TGCGCCAGCAGCTTGGATGCCCCACCGGCGGAAAAACTGTTTTTT | CASSLDAPPAEKLFF
TRBJ2-2 | TRBV4-2 | many | NA | TGTGCCAGCAGTTCAATTGACGTCGTGCGGCTGTTTTTT | CASSSIDVVRLFF
TRBJ1-2 | TRBV18 | many | NA | TGTGCCAGCTCTAAGGACGGCTCTTTTGGTGGCTACACCTTC | CASSKDGSFGGYTF